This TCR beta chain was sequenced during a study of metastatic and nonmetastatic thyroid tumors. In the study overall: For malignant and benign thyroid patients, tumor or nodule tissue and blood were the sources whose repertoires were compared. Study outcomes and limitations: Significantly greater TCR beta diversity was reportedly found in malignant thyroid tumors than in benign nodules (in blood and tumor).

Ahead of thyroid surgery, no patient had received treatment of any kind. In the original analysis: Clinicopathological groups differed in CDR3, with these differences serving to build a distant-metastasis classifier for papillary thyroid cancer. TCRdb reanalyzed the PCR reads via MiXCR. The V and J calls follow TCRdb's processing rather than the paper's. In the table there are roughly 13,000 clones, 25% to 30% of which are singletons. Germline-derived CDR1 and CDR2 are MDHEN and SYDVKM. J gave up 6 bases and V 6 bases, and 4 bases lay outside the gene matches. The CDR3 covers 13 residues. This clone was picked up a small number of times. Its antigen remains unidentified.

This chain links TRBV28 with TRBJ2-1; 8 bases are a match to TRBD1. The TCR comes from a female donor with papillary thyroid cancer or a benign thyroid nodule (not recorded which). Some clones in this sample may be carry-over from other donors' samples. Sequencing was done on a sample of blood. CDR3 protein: CASRVTGGNEQFF. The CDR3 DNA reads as TGTGCCAGCAGAGTAACAGGGGGCAATGAGCAGTTCTTC.